What follows are 30 T cell receptor beta chains derived from one specimen sequenced in a study of cytomegalovirus exposure and HLA in healthy donors. In the PCR, 60 Vbeta and 13 Jbeta primers were used. Data came from immunoSEQ multiplex PCR; TCRdb stores just in-frame clones and leaves some out. The table has 90,000 to 100,000 clones, just under 70% seen once. Sequences were obtained from PBMCs. The receptors derive from a man aged 45-60 years in good health and CMV-seronegative.

In this sample, this clone turned up once. This chain links TRBV5-4 with TRBJ2-3; 10 bases are a match to TRBD2. The CDR3 contains 16 residues. Losses at the gene ends were 2 bases for V and 1 base for J; bases not matched to a gene: 4. Germline-derived CDR1 and CDR2 are SGHNT and YYREEE (reference sequence). CDR3 coding DNA: TGTGCCAGCAGCTTAAAGCGGGAGGGCGGCACAGATACGCAGTATTTT. It translates to CASSLKREGGTDTQYF.

This clone came up a few times. V usage is TRBV19 and J usage is TRBJ1-1, with D possibly TRBD1 on 6 matching bases. The CDR3 is 16 amino acids. V shed 2 bases and J shed 4 bases, with 17 bases lying between them. CDR1 LNHDA and CDR2 SQIVND come from the germline V gene (reference sequence). The CDR3 sequence: CASSINSGQGTTEAFF. CDR3 nucleotides: TGTGCCAGTAGTATAAACTCGGGGCAGGGGACCACTGAAGCTTTCTTT.

This clone has more than one count but fewer than ten. This chain joins TRBV7-3 and TRBJ2-5, with TRBD1 identical over 10 bases. Trimming removed 4 bases from V and 7 bases from J; junction bases left unmatched: 6. This CDR3 is 14 amino acids long. The V gene's germline CDR1 is SGHTA and CDR2 FQGTGA. CDR3 bases: TGTGCCAGCAGCTCGACAGGGGGCCTGGGGACCCAGTACTTC. It codes for CASSSTGGLGTQYF.

The gene calls are TRBV28 and TRBJ1-2; TRBD1 aligns across 7 bases. The germline CDR1 and CDR2 sequences are MDHEN and SYDVKM. The CDR3 sequence is 14 residues long. V was clipped by 6 bases and J by 4 bases; unmatched bases: 8. This CDR3 is CASSWRGRGYGYTF. The DNA of the CDR3 is TGTGCCAGCAGCTGGAGGGGGCGCGGCTATGGCTACACCTTC.

V gene TRBV9 combines with J gene TRBJ2-3, with TRBD2 matching over 8 bases. V lost 0 bases to trimming and J lost 1 base; unmatched junction nucleotides: 7. The CDR3 runs to 17 residues. Per germline, CDR1 SGDLS and CDR2 YYNGEE. The CDR3 reads CASSVVSTSGRTDTQYF. CDR3 in DNA: TGTGCCAGCAGCGTAGTTAGTACTAGCGGTCGCACAGATACGCAGTATTTT.

The V gene is TRBV5-4, the J gene TRBJ2-5, with TRBD2 matching over 10 bases. Germline V gene data show CDR1 as SGHNT and CDR2 as YYREEE (reference sequence). J lost 4 bases, V lost 1 base, and 4 bases had no gene match. The CDR3 consists of 15 residues. CDR3 nucleotide sequence: TGTGCCAGCAGCTTGTTTCTAGCGGGAGTAGAGACCCAGTACTTC. The encoded protein is CASSLFLAGVETQYF. Using reference TRBV5-4 and TRBJ2-5 for the parts outside the CDR3, the full variable domain is ETGVTQSPTHLIKTRGQQVTLRCSSQSGHNTVSWYQQALGQGPQFIFQYYREEENGRGNFPPRFSGLQFPNYSSELNVNALELDDSALYLCASSLFLAGVETQYFGPGTRLLVL.

The rearrangement links TRBV2 to TRBJ2-7; TRBD1 agrees at 10 bases. The CDR3 extends over 15 amino acids. Looked up from germline, CDR1 is SNHLY and CDR2 is FYNNEI. V shed 4 bases, J shed 3 bases, and the junction held 6 bases outside the gene matches. The CDR3 sequence: CASSVRQGASYEQYF. The CDR3 coding sequence is TGTGCCAGCAGTGTCCGACAGGGGGCAAGCTACGAGCAGTACTTC.

V gene TRBV5-4 combines with J gene TRBJ1-2; 10 bases agree with TRBD1. The germline V gene has CDR1 SGHNT and CDR2 YYREEE (reference sequence). The junction had 3 bases not matched to a gene; V was cut back by 3 bases and J by 4 bases. CDR3 length equals 14 residues. CDR3 protein: CASSSDRGFYGYTF. The DNA of the CDR3 is TGTGCCAGCAGCTCGGACAGGGGGTTCTATGGCTACACCTTC.

The chain has TRBV27 and TRBJ2-1; 7 positions agree with TRBD1. Germline V CDR1 and CDR2: MNHEY, SMNVEV (reference sequence). The length of the CDR3 is 16 residues. The J segment lost 0 bases and the V segment lost 4 bases, leaving 6 bases of the junction unmatched. DNA of the CDR3: TGTGCCAGCAGTTCCCAACGGGACAGCTCCTACAATGAGCAGTTCTTC. Its translation: CASSSQRDSSYNEQFF.

The J gene is TRBJ2-3, the V gene TRBV10-3; 9 positions agree with TRBD2. The CDR3 contains 16 residues. From germline, CDR1 is ENHRY and CDR2 SYGVKD. V was clipped by 7 bases and J by 5 bases; unmatched bases: 13. CDR3 region: CAINYGRGGAQDTQYF. CDR3 in DNA: TGTGCCATCAACTATGGGCGCGGGGGGGCCCAAGATACGCAGTATTTT.

The chain recombines TRBV5-8 with TRBJ2-3; D gene ambiguous. Germline V gene data show CDR1 as SGHTS and CDR2 as YDEGEE. The length of the CDR3 is 15 residues. The V and J ends lost 0 bases and 0 bases respectively, with 8 bases between them. The CDR3 DNA sequence: TGTGCCAGCAGCTTGGGGTCGCTAAGCACAGATACGCAGTATTTT. Its protein is CASSLGSLSTDTQYF.

In this sample, this clone turned up a few times. The junction departs from germline at one end; a sequencing error may be responsible. The rearrangement joins TRBV7-7 to TRBJ2-5; D may be TRBD1 (5 bases). Germline lookup yields CDR1 SSHAT and CDR2 FNYEAQ (reference sequence). The CDR3 totals 13 residues. The CDR3 sequence is CASSPRVQETQYF. The CDR3 DNA reads TGTGCTAGCAGCCCCAGGGTCCAAGAGACCCAGTACTTC.

This chain joins TRBV5-1 and TRBJ2-5, with 7 bases lining up with TRBD2. V trimming: 4 bases; J trimming: 1 base; junction bases outside the gene matches: 10. Germline V gene lookup returns CDR1 SGHRS and CDR2 YFSETQ. The CDR3 is made up of 16 amino acids. The CDR3 nucleotides read TGCGCCAGCAGCAGCGGGGTTCCGGGGGGCCAAGAGACCCAGTACTTC. Protein product: CASSSGVPGGQETQYF.

V usage is TRBV7-3 and J usage is TRBJ2-7; no reliable D call. The CDR3 totals 13 residues. V gave up 5 bases and J gave up 0 bases, with 8 bases separating them. CDR1 and CDR2 (germline): SGHTA, FQGTGA. CDR3 DNA sequence: TGTGCCAGCAGCCGTACAGCCTCCTACGAGCAGTACTTC. It codes for CASSRTASYEQYF.

The chain uses TRBV10-2 and TRBJ1-6; D is perhaps TRBD1 (5 bases). V lost 0 bases, J lost 7 bases, and 10 bases lay in between. CDR3 length equals 15 residues. Looked up from germline, CDR1 is WSHSY and CDR2 is SAAADI. This chain's CDR3 is CASSESGPSNSPLHF. For the CDR3, the DNA is TGCGCCAGCAGTGAGTCGGGGCCATCAAATTCACCCCTCCACTTT.

The rearrangement joins TRBV5-1 to TRBJ2-6; TRBD1 matches 11 bases. Trimming cost V 3 bases and J 0 bases; bases outside gene matches: 2. CDR1 SGHRS and CDR2 YFSETQ come from the germline V gene. The CDR3 contains 17 residues. CDR3 loop: CASSSGTGGSGANVLTF. The CDR3 DNA reads as TGCGCCAGCAGCTCCGGGACAGGGGGCTCTGGGGCCAACGTCCTGACTTTC. The variable domain in full, with the rest retrieved from reference TRBV5-1 and TRBJ2-6, is KAGVTQTPRYLIKTRGQQVTLSCSPISGHRSVSWYQQTPGQGLQFLFEYFSETQRNKGNFPGRFSGRQFSNSRSEMNVSTLELGDSALYLCASSSGTGGSGANVLTFGAGSRLTVL.

This clone showed up just a few times. This chain joins TRBV30 and TRBJ1-6; D ambiguous. V dropped 4 bases and J dropped 9 bases, with 13 bases sitting between them. Germline loops: CDR1 GTSNPN, CDR2 SVGIG (reference sequence). The CDR3 loop spans 13 amino acids. CDR3: CAWNEGGGSPLHF. DNA of the CDR3: TGTGCCTGGAATGAGGGAGGCGGTTCACCCCTCCACTTT.

The V gene is TRBV6-5, the J gene TRBJ1-4, with a tentative D call TRBD1 (5 bases). From germline, CDR1 is MNHEY and CDR2 SVGAGI. The germline V and J ends were trimmed by 5 bases and 4 bases, with 14 bases remaining between them. The CDR3 spans 15 residues. In nucleotides, the CDR3 is TGTGCCAGCAGTACACAGGACGGCTTTAATGAAAAACTGTTTTTT. Translated: CASSTQDGFNEKLFF.

This clone was picked up one time. The chain is built from TRBV6-1 and TRBJ1-2; the D gene is possibly TRBD1 (6 bases). Trimming shortened V by 4 bases and J by 6 bases, and 21 bases separated the two germline ends. CDR1 is MNHNS, CDR2 SASEGT, per germline. The CDR3 consists of 16 residues. This CDR3 is CASSAHREVDSNGYTF. For the CDR3, the DNA is TGTGCCAGCAGTGCGCACAGGGAAGTGGATTCGAATGGCTACACCTTC.

V usage is TRBV7-2 and J usage is TRBJ2-2, with D perhaps TRBD2 (5 bases). The CDR3 is made up of 14 amino acids. The V end was cut by 5 bases, the J end by 4 bases, with 11 bases between. CDR1 and CDR2 from the germline V gene are SGHTA and FQGNSA. CDR3 nucleotides: TGTGCCAGCAGCAAGGACTGGGGCACCGGGGAGCTGTTTTTT. Translation: CASSKDWGTGELFF.

The chain combines TRBV27 with TRBJ1-2, with D perhaps matching TRBD1 (5 bases). Germline-derived CDR1 and CDR2 are MNHEY and SMNVEV (reference sequence). The V end lost 6 bases, the J end lost 3 bases, and 11 bases lay between the germline ends. The CDR3 is made up of 13 amino acids. CDR3 loop: CASRPDSYYGYTF. CDR3 DNA sequence: TGTGCCAGCAGGCCCGACAGTTACTATGGCTACACCTTC.

The chain has TRBV9 and TRBJ2-3; TRBD1 agrees at 10 bases. Looked up from germline, CDR1 is SGDLS and CDR2 is YYNGEE. V was clipped by 3 bases and J by 6 bases; unmatched bases: 10. The CDR3 extends over 16 amino acids. The CDR3 DNA reads as TGTGCCAGCAGCGCCAGACGGACAGGGGGTTCCGATACGCAGTATTTT. Translation gives CASSARRTGGSDTQYF.

This chain uses TRBV28 with TRBJ1-1; 10 nucleotides agree with TRBD1. Germline lookup yields CDR1 MDHEN and CDR2 SYDVKM. Trimming took 7 bases from V and 0 from J; bases not matched to a gene: 8. This CDR3 spans 16 amino acids. As DNA, the CDR3 is TGTGCCAGCAACCCGACAGGGGGCTACATGAACACTGAAGCTTTCTTT. This sequence encodes CASNPTGGYMNTEAFF.

V and J are TRBV19 and TRBJ1-2; D gene ambiguous. Per the germline V gene, CDR1 is LNHDA and CDR2 is SQIVND (reference sequence). V lost 3 bases, J lost 4 bases, and 18 bases lay in between. CDR3 size: 16 residues. CDR3 sequence reads: CASSIRAAGGLYGYTF. The DNA for the CDR3 is TGTGCCAGTAGTATTAGGGCGGCGGGAGGGCTCTATGGCTACACCTTC.

The V gene is TRBV30, the J gene TRBJ1-4; 9 bases match TRBD1. This CDR3 comprises 13 residues. Germline V gene data show CDR1 as GTSNPN and CDR2 as SVGIG (reference sequence). Losses at the gene ends were 4 bases for V and 7 bases for J; bases not matched to a gene: 4. The CDR3 DNA sequence: TGTGCCTGGAACAGGGGGCGCGGTGAAAAACTGTTTTTT. Protein sequence: CAWNRGRGEKLFF.

CDR3 region: CASSPPRGDYSPLHF. CDR3 DNA sequence: TGTGCCAGCAGCCCTCCAAGAGGGGACTATTCACCCCTCCACTTT. The V and J genes are TRBV7-9 and TRBJ1-6, with a possible D match to TRBD1 (5 bases). Trimming removed 5 bases at V and 8 bases at J, with 16 bases between. The V gene's germline CDR1 is SEHNR and CDR2 FQNEAQ (reference sequence). This CDR3 spans 15 amino acids.

The chain employs TRBV7-2 and TRBJ2-7; 8 bases match TRBD2. CDR1 is SGHTA, CDR2 FQGNSA, per germline. The CDR3 is 15 residues long. The trim removed 4 bases at V and 12 bases at J, leaving 17 bases unmatched. This chain's CDR3 is CASSYLETGTRFLYF. In nucleotides, the CDR3 is TGTGCCAGCAGCTACCTGGAAACCGGGACTAGGTTTCTGTACTTC. Variable domain in full (rest from reference TRBV7-2 and TRBJ2-7): GAGVSQSPSNKVTEKGKDVELRCDPISGHTALYWYRQSLGQGLEFLIYFQGNSAPDKSGLPSDRFSAERTGGSVSTLTIQRTQQEDSAVYLCASSYLETGTRFLYFGPGTRLTVT.

The chain joins TRBV13 to TRBJ1-5, with D uncertain. The germline gives CDR1 PRHDT, CDR2 FYEKMQ (reference sequence). CDR3 length equals 12 residues. The V and J ends lost 2 bases and 9 bases respectively, with 8 bases between them. The CDR3, as DNA: TGTGCCAGCAGCTTAATCCGGGGGCCCCAGCATTTT. It translates to CASSLIRGPQHF.

J is TRBJ1-2 and V is TRBV6-1, with D tentatively TRBD1 (5 bases). Per germline, CDR1 MNHNS and CDR2 SASEGT. V dropped 3 bases and J dropped 4 bases, with 9 bases sitting between them. CDR3 length: 13 residues. CDR3 bases: TGTGCCAGCAGTGAGCGAGACAGCTATGGCTACACCTTC. Amino acid sequence: CASSERDSYGYTF.

This chain joins TRBV6-1 and TRBJ1-1; D not resolved. The CDR3 is 12 amino acids. V gave up 4 bases and J gave up 6 bases, with 9 bases separating them. CDR1 is MNHNS and CDR2 is SASEGT in the germline V gene. The CDR3 here is CASSGWESEAFF. In DNA, the CDR3 is TGTGCCAGCAGTGGCTGGGAGTCTGAAGCTTTCTTT.